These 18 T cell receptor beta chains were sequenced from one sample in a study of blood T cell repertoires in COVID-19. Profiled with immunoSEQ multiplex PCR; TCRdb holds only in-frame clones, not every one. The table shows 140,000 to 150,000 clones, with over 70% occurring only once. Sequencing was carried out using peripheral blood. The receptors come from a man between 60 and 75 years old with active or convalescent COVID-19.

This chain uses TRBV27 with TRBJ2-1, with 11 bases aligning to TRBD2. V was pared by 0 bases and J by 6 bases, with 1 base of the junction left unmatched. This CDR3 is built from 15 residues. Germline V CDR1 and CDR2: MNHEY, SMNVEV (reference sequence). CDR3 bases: TGTGCCAGCAGTTTATCCGGACTAGCGGGCAATGAGCAGTTCTTC. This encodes CASSLSGLAGNEQFF.

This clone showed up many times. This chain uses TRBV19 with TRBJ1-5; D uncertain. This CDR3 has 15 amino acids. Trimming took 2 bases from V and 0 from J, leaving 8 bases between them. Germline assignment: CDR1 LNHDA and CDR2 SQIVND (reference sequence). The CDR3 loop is CASSITAHSNQPQHF. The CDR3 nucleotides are TGTGCCAGTAGTATAACTGCCCATAGCAATCAGCCCCAGCATTTT. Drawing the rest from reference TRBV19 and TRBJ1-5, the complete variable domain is DGGITQSPKYLFRKEGQNVTLSCEQNLNHDAMYWYRQDPGQGLRLIYYSQIVNDFQKGDIAEGYSVSREKKESFPLTVTSAQKNPTAFYLCASSITAHSNQPQHFGDGTRLSIL.

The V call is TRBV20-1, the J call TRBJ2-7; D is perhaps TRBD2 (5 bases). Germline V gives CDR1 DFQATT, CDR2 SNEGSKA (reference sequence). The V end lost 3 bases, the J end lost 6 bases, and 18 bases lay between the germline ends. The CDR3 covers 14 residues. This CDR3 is CSASENGDLGEQYF. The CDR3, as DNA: TGCAGTGCTAGTGAAAACGGGGATTTGGGCGAGCAGTACTTC.

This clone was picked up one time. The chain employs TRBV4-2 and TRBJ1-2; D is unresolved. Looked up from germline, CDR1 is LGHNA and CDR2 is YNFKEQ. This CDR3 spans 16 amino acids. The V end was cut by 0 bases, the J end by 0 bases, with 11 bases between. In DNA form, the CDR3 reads TGTGCCAGCAGCCAAGATCGTAACTCCGCTAACTATGGCTACACCTTC. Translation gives CASSQDRNSANYGYTF.

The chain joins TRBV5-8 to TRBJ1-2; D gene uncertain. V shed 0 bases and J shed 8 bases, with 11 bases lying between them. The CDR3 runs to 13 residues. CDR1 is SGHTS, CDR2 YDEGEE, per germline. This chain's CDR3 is CASSLGLIGGYTF. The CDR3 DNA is TGTGCCAGCAGCTTGGGCCTGATTGGCGGCTACACCTTC. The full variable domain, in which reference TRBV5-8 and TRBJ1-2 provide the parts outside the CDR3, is EAGVTQSPTHLIKTRGQQATLRCSPISGHTSVYWYQQALGLGLQFLLWYDEGEERNRGNFPPRFSGRQFPNYSSELNVNALELEDSALYLCASSLGLIGGYTFGSGTRLTVV.

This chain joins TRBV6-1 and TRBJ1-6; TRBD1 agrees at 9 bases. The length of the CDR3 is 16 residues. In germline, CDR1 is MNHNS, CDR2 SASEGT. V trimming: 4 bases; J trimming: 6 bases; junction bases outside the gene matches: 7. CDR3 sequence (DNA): TGTGCCAGCAGTGGGACAGGGGCGGTGTTTAATTCACCCCTCCACTTT. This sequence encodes CASSGTGAVFNSPLHF.

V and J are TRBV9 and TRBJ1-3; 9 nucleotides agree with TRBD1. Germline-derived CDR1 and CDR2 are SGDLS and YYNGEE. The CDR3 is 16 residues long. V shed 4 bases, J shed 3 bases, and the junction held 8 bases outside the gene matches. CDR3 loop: CASSPRTGESGNTIYF. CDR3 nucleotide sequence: TGTGCCAGCAGCCCTCGGACAGGGGAAAGTGGAAACACCATATATTTT.

CDR3 DNA sequence: TGTGCCAGCAGTGAGGGGACTAGGTATCACGAGCAGTACTTC. Its protein is CASSEGTRYHEQYF. This sequence joins TRBV6-1 and TRBJ2-7; 8 bases are shared with TRBD2. The CDR3 spans 14 residues. CDR1 and CDR2 (germline): MNHNS, SASEGT. J was trimmed by 5 bases and V by 3 bases; bases with no gene match: 6.

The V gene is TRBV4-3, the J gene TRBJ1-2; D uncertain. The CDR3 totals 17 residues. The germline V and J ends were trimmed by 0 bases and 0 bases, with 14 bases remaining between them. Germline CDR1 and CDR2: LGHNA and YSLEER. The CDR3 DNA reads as TGCGCCAGCAGCCAAGACTTGACACCCTCTTCTAACTATGGCTACACCTTC. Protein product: CASSQDLTPSSNYGYTF.

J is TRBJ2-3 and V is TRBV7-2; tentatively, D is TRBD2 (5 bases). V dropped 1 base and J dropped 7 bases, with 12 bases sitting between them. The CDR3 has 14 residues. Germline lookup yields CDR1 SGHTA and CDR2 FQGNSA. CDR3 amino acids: CASSLERGANTQYF. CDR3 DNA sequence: TGTGCCAGCAGCTTAGAACGGGGTGCTAATACGCAGTATTTT.

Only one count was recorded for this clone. The CDR3: CAWSGLAGTPYEQYF. The CDR3 nucleotides read TGTGCCTGGAGTGGTTTAGCGGGAACCCCCTACGAGCAGTACTTC. V is TRBV30 and J is TRBJ2-7; 8 bases match TRBD2. Germline V gives CDR1 GTSNPN, CDR2 SVGIG (reference sequence). The length of the CDR3 is 15 residues. V shed 1 base and J 2 bases; nucleotides not matched to a gene: 7.

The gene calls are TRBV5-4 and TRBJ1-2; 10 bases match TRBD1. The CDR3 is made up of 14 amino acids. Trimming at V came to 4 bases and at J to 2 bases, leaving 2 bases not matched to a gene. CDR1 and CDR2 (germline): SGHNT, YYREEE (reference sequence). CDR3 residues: CASSGGQGNYGYTF. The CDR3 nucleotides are TGTGCCAGCAGCGGGGGACAGGGGAACTATGGCTACACCTTC.

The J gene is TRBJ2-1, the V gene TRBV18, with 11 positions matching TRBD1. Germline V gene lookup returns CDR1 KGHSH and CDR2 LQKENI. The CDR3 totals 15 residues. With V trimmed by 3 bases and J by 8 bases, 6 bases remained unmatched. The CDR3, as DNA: TGTGCCAGCTCACCGAGGACAGGGGGCAAGGATGAGCAGTTCTTC. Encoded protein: CASSPRTGGKDEQFF.

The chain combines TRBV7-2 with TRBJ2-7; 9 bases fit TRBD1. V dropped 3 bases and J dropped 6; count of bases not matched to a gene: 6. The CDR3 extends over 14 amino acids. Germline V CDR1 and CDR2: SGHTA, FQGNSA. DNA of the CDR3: TGTGCCAGCAGCTTTCGGGACAGGGTGAGCGAGCAGTACTTC. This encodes CASSFRDRVSEQYF.

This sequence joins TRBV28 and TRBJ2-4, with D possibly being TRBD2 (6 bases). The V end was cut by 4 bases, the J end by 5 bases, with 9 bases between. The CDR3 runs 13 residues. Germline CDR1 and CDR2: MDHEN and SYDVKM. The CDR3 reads CASSSPGENIQYF. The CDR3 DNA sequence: TGTGCCAGCAGTTCCCCGGGGGAAAACATTCAGTACTTC.

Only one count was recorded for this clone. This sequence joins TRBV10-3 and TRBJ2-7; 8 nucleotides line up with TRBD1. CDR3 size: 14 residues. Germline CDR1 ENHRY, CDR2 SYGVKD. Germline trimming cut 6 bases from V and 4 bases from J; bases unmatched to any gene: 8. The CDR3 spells CAISPLTGVYEQYF. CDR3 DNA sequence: TGTGCCATCAGCCCCTTGACAGGGGTATACGAGCAGTACTTC.

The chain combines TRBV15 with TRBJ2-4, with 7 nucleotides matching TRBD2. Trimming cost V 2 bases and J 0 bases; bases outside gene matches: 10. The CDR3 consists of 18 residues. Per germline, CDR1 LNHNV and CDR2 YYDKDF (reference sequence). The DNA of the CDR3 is TGTGCCACCAGCAGATTCACGGGGGGAAACCTAGCCAAAAACATTCAGTACTTC. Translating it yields CATSRFTGGNLAKNIQYF.

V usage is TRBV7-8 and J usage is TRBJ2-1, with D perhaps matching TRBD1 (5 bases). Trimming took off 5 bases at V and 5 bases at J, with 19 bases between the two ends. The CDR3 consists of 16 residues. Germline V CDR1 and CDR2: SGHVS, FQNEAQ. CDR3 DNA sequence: TGTGCCAGCAGCCTATTAATTAAGGGGAACGACAATGAGCAGTTCTTC. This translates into CASSLLIKGNDNEQFF.